One sample yielded the 30 T cell receptor beta chains listed below, sequenced in a study of blood T cells in healthy people across ages. A sample-barcoded 5' primer and a J-beta primer mix were used in a second PCR of about 7 to 11 cycles. TCRdb processed the 5' RACE reads anew with MiXCR; each CDR3 protein has one entry. The sample includes approximately 1.5 million distinct CDR3 sequences, 34% seen only once; the top ten take approximately 11%. Material: blood. These receptors were collected from a woman between 25 and 40 years old in good health.

The rearrangement links TRBV20-1 to TRBJ1-1; D gene ambiguous. This CDR3 has 12 amino acids. Deletions cut 2 bases from V and 5 bases from J, with 9 bases between. Germline V lookup: CDR1 DFQATT, CDR2 SNEGSKA (reference sequence). CDR3 in amino acids: CSARPQITEAFF. The CDR3 DNA is TGCAGTGCTAGACCTCAAATAACTGAAGCTTTCTTT.

This chain uses TRBV5-1 with TRBJ2-7, with D possibly TRBD1 on 6 matching bases. Deletions cut 0 bases from V and 1 base from J, with 17 bases between. Germline CDR1 reads SGHRS; CDR2 reads YFSETQ. The CDR3 extends over 17 amino acids. The chain's CDR3 is CASSLGGHPLTSYEQYF. The CDR3 nucleotides are TGCGCCAGCAGCTTGGGGGGACACCCCCTTACATCCTACGAGCAGTACTTC.

This clonotype has at least ten counts. The chain recombines TRBV4-1 with TRBJ2-7; D uncertain. Germline CDR1 and CDR2: MGHRA and YSYEKL. This CDR3 has 14 residues. Deletions cut 0 bases from V and 8 bases from J, with 14 bases between. CDR3 sequence reads: CASSQDAAGFKQYF. The CDR3 DNA sequence: TGCGCCAGCAGCCAAGATGCAGCCGGGTTCAAGCAGTACTTC.

The chain couples TRBV27 to TRBJ2-1; D possibly corresponds to TRBD2 (5 bases). Germline V lookup: CDR1 MNHEY, CDR2 SMNVEV (reference sequence). Trimming cost V 8 bases and J 7 bases, with 15 bases left between them. This CDR3 comprises 13 residues. The DNA for the CDR3 is TGTGCCAGCGGGTATGGCGGGCCTAATGAGCAGTTCTTC. Its translation is CASGYGGPNEQFF.

The CDR3 sequence is CASSYSDRAYEQYF. CDR3 DNA sequence: TGTGCCAGCAGTTACTCCGACAGAGCCTACGAGCAGTACTTC. The chain has TRBV6-2 or TRBV6-3 and TRBJ2-7; TRBD1 might be the D (5 bases). V was clipped by 0 bases and J by 2 bases, with 8 bases between them. Germline values: CDR1 MNHEY, CDR2 SVGEGT. This CDR3 is built from 14 residues.

The V gene is TRBV20-1, the J gene TRBJ1-5; 7 positions match TRBD1. V shed 3 bases and J 0 bases; nucleotides not matched to a gene: 17. CDR1 DFQATT and CDR2 SNEGSKA come from the germline V gene (reference sequence). The CDR3 covers 19 residues. In DNA, the CDR3 is TGCAGTGCTAGGCCAATCCATGGGGACAGAACCGCTAGCAATCAGCCCCAGCATTTT. Residues: CSARPIHGDRTASNQPQHF.

This sequence joins TRBV27 and TRBJ2-1; 7 bases are shared with TRBD1. J was trimmed by 4 bases and V by 8 bases; bases with no gene match: 8. Germline lookup yields CDR1 MNHEY and CDR2 SMNVEV (reference sequence). CDR3 length: 14 amino acids. The CDR3 spells CASYTGAPYNEQFF. The CDR3 DNA is TGTGCCAGCTATACAGGGGCCCCTTACAATGAGCAGTTCTTC.

This clonotype has only a few counts. This chain uses TRBV20-1 with TRBJ2-1; D is uncertain. This CDR3 contains 10 residues. Germline assignment: CDR1 DFQATT and CDR2 SNEGSKA (reference sequence). V shed 3 bases and J shed 10 bases, with 7 bases lying between them. CDR3 region: CSASAEEQFF. In DNA, the CDR3 is TGCAGTGCTAGCGCGGAAGAGCAGTTCTTC.

CDR3 protein: CASQRAGRRYEQFF. The DNA for the CDR3 is TGTGCCAGCCAACGGGCAGGCCGCCGGTATGAGCAGTTCTTC. This chain joins TRBV6-1 and TRBJ2-1, with D hard to call. Germline assignment: CDR1 MNHNS and CDR2 SASEGT. The CDR3 sequence is 14 residues long. V lost 8 bases and J lost 8, with 19 bases in between.

This clonotype was picked up a small number of times. V gene TRBV20-1 combines with J gene TRBJ2-7; maybe TRBD2 (6 bases). CDR3 length: 12 residues. Germline V lookup: CDR1 DFQATT, CDR2 SNEGSKA (reference sequence). Trimming shortened V by 0 bases and J by 4 bases, and 7 bases separated the two germline ends. The CDR3, as DNA: TGCAGTGCTAGAGATGCGGGGTACGAGCAGTACTTC. Translation: CSARDAGYEQYF.

This clonotype has only a few counts. V usage is TRBV7-9 and J usage is TRBJ2-1; maybe TRBD1 (5 bases). The CDR3 consists of 13 residues. The V end lost 6 bases, the J end lost 5 bases, and 11 bases lay between the germline ends. CDR1 SEHNR and CDR2 FQNEAQ come from the germline V gene (reference sequence). This chain's CDR3 is CASRIGADNEQFF. The CDR3 DNA is TGTGCCAGCAGGATTGGGGCAGACAATGAGCAGTTCTTC.

This clonotype occurred a few times. This sequence joins TRBV7-2 and TRBJ2-7; D assignment may be TRBD1 or TRBD2 (5 bases each). CDR3 length: 16 amino acids. V was pared by 3 bases and J by 2 bases, with 17 bases between. The germline V gene has CDR1 SGHTA and CDR2 FQGNSA. CDR3 residues: CASSLRGHSTAYEQYF. Here the CDR3 DNA reads TGTGCCAGCAGCTTGAGGGGCCACAGTACGGCCTACGAGCAGTACTTC. The full variable domain, its missing parts supplied by reference TRBV7-2 and TRBJ2-7, is GAGVSQSPSNKVTEKGKDVELRCDPISGHTALYWYRQSLGQGLEFLIYFQGNSAPDKSGLPSDRFSAERTGGSVSTLTIQRTQQEDSAVYLCASSLRGHSTAYEQYFGPGTRLTVT.

A few counts support this clonotype. V is TRBV7-2 and J is TRBJ2-7; D call uncertain. This CDR3 region has 13 residues. Germline CDR1 is SGHTA and CDR2 is FQGNSA. V lost 6 bases, J lost 6 bases, and 15 bases lay in between. The CDR3 spells CASSLGVALEQYF. CDR3 bases: TGTGCCAGCAGTCTTGGAGTTGCACTCGAGCAGTACTTC.

This clonotype was detected a few times. This chain joins TRBV18 and TRBJ2-7, with 7 bases matching TRBD1. Germline-derived CDR1 and CDR2 are KGHSH and LQKENI. Trimming cost V 4 bases and J 4 bases; bases outside gene matches: 10. CDR3 length equals 15 residues. CDR3 protein: CASSQTGAVRYEQYF. The CDR3 DNA reads as TGTGCCAGCTCACAAACAGGGGCCGTGAGGTACGAGCAGTACTTC.

The chain links TRBV5-1 to TRBJ2-7; maybe TRBD1 (6 bases). The CDR3 extends over 15 amino acids. Germline V gene sequence: CDR1 SGHRS, CDR2 YFSETQ. Trimming stripped 2 bases from V and 2 bases from J, with 14 bases between. In DNA, the CDR3 is TGCGCCAGCAGCTTTCGGACAGACCGTACCTACGAGCAGTACTTC. Residues: CASSFRTDRTYEQYF. Combining the CDR3 with reference TRBV5-1 and TRBJ2-7 gives the whole variable domain KAGVTQTPRYLIKTRGQQVTLSCSPISGHRSVSWYQQTPGQGLQFLFEYFSETQRNKGNFPGRFSGRQFSNSRSEMNVSTLELGDSALYLCASSFRTDRTYEQYFGPGTRLTVT.

On this clonotype: Just one base apart from a much larger clone, this may be a read error. The rearrangement joins TRBV6-2 or TRBV6-3 to TRBJ2-7, with D hard to call. V lost 5 bases to trimming and J lost 3 bases, with 8 bases between them. The CDR3 length is 12 residues. CDR1 MNHEY and CDR2 SVGEGT come from the germline V gene. For the CDR3, the DNA is TGTGCCAGCAGTCAGGTCTGCTACGAGCAGTACTTC. Translation gives CASSQVCYEQYF.

The rearrangement uses TRBV2 and TRBJ2-1; 12 nucleotides agree with TRBD2. The germline V gene has CDR1 SNHLY and CDR2 FYNNEI. There are 15 residues in the CDR3. V lost 9 bases and J lost 5; bases outside the gene matches: 8. CDR3 amino acids: CASQRTSGTNNEQFF. In DNA, the CDR3 is TGTGCCAGTCAGAGGACTAGCGGGACCAACAATGAGCAGTTCTTC.

The chain is built from TRBV20-1 and TRBJ1-5; a weak D match, TRBD1 (5 bases). CDR1 is DFQATT and CDR2 is SNEGSKA in the germline V gene (reference sequence). The CDR3 is made up of 15 amino acids. V was shortened by 0 bases and J by 4 bases, with 13 bases between the two germline ends. The CDR3 DNA reads as TGCAGTGCTAGAGATCGGCAGGGAGGAAATCAGCCCCAGCATTTT. Residues: CSARDRQGGNQPQHF.

A few counts support this clonotype. The chain carries TRBV4-2 and TRBJ2-5; 10 nucleotides match TRBD2. CDR3 length: 16 amino acids. Germline V lookup: CDR1 LGHNA, CDR2 YNFKEQ. The V and J ends lost 1 base and 2 bases, in that order; junction bases with no gene match: 4. The CDR3 sequence is CASSQGAGGGQETQYF. In nucleotides, the CDR3 is TGTGCCAGCAGCCAAGGAGCGGGAGGGGGGCAAGAGACCCAGTACTTC.

The CDR3 DNA is TGCAGTGCCCCGGGCTTGTTTGGCTATGGCTACACCTTC. It codes for CSAPGLFGYGYTF. The rearrangement links TRBV20-1 to TRBJ1-2; D ambiguous. The V and J ends lost 6 bases and 4 bases respectively, with 15 bases between them. The CDR3 runs to 13 residues. CDR1 DFQATT and CDR2 SNEGSKA come from the germline V gene (reference sequence).

The rearrangement joins TRBV24-1 to TRBJ2-1, with no clear D. CDR3 length: 13 amino acids. V lost 0 bases to trimming and J lost 10 bases, with 9 bases between them. The germline V gene has CDR1 KGHDR and CDR2 SFDVKD. For the CDR3, the DNA is TGTGCCACCAGTGATTTGACCCTCGGAGAGCAGTTCTTC. Protein product: CATSDLTLGEQFF.

This chain links TRBV4-1 with TRBJ2-5, with 7 bases lining up with TRBD1. Germline CDR1 MGHRA, CDR2 YSYEKL. The CDR3 runs to 13 residues. V was pared by 3 bases and J by 11 bases, with 9 bases of the junction left unmatched. CDR3: CASSQGTVYKQYF. The CDR3 DNA is TGCGCCAGCAGCCAGGGGACAGTATACAAGCAGTACTTC.

The V gene is TRBV11-2, the J gene TRBJ2-5; a weak D match, TRBD2 (6 bases). V lost 2 bases and J 2 bases, leaving 9 bases between the germline ends. CDR1 is SGHAT and CDR2 is FQNNGV in the germline V gene. The CDR3 has 14 residues. The CDR3 nucleotides are TGTGCCAGCAGCTTAAGGGGACTTCAAGAGACCCAGTACTTC. Its translation is CASSLRGLQETQYF. The variable domain in full, with the rest retrieved from reference TRBV11-2 and TRBJ2-5, is EAGVAQSPRYKIIEKRQSVAFWCNPISGHATLYWYQQILGQGPKLLIQFQNNGVVDDSQLPKDRFSAERLKGVDSTLKIQPAKLEDSAVYLCASSLRGLQETQYFGPGTRLLVL.

V and J are TRBV7-2 and TRBJ1-2; 7 bases are shared with TRBD1. Trimming cost V 0 bases and J 6 bases; bases outside gene matches: 10. This CDR3 contains 16 residues. Germline CDR1 is SGHTA and CDR2 is FQGNSA. The CDR3 DNA reads as TGTGCCAGCAGCTTAGCGGAACAGGGGCTACGTAATGGCTACACCTTC. Protein: CASSLAEQGLRNGYTF.

This sequence joins TRBV5-5 and TRBJ2-7, with TRBD1 identical over 7 bases. This CDR3 comprises 15 residues. Unmatched junction bases numbered 10, after V lost 0 bases and J lost 7 bases. Germline loops: CDR1 SGHKS, CDR2 YYEKEE (reference sequence). The CDR3 loop is CASSLEGQPQGEQYF. CDR3 DNA: TGTGCCAGCAGCTTGGAGGGACAGCCGCAGGGAGAGCAGTACTTC.

This chain uses TRBV7-9 with TRBJ1-2; 9 bases fit TRBD1. The CDR3 is made up of 14 amino acids. CDR1 is SEHNR and CDR2 is FQNEAQ in the germline V gene (reference sequence). V was pared by 4 bases and J by 7 bases, with 7 bases of the junction left unmatched. CDR3 DNA: TGTGCCAGCAGCTCCCGACAGGACAGGGGTGGCTACACCTTC. It is translated as CASSSRQDRGGYTF. The full variable domain, with the rest looked up from reference TRBV7-9 and TRBJ1-2, is DTGVSQNPRHKITKRGQNVTFRCDPISEHNRLYWYRQTLGQGPEFLTYFQNEAQLEKSRLLSDRFSAERPKGSFSTLEIQRTEQGDSAMYLCASSSRQDRGGYTFGSGTRLTVV.

Only one count was recorded for this clonotype. This chain's CDR3 is CASSSPGQSLHNEQFF. The CDR3 DNA sequence: TGTGCCAGCAGTTCCCCCGGCCAGTCGCTCCACAATGAGCAGTTCTTC. The chain combines TRBV28 with TRBJ2-1, with D unresolved. The germline V gene has CDR1 MDHEN and CDR2 SYDVKM. The V end was cut by 4 bases, the J end by 5 bases, with 18 bases between. CDR3 length: 16 amino acids.

This clonotype was seen a few times. The rearrangement uses TRBV7-2 and TRBJ1-6; the D gene is possibly TRBD1 (6 bases). CDR1 and CDR2 from the germline V gene are SGHTA and FQGNSA. The CDR3 loop spans 13 amino acids. Trimming shortened V by 4 bases and J by 13 bases, and 14 bases separated the two germline ends. The CDR3 DNA follows: TGTGCCAGCAGCTACGGACGCGGGGGCCCCCTCCACTTT. Encoded protein: CASSYGRGGPLHF.

The chain joins TRBV24-1 to TRBJ2-3; D is uncertain. Germline loops: CDR1 KGHDR, CDR2 SFDVKD. V lost 9 bases and J lost 6, with 15 bases in between. This CDR3 spans 13 amino acids. CDR3 protein: CATVARLGDTQYF. The CDR3 DNA follows: TGTGCCACCGTCGCACGGCTTGGGGATACGCAGTATTTT.

The J gene is TRBJ1-1, the V gene TRBV7-9, with D tentatively TRBD1 (5 bases). This CDR3 contains 14 residues. CDR1 and CDR2 (germline): SEHNR, FQNEAQ (reference sequence). Trimming cost V 3 bases and J 7 bases, with 15 bases left between them. CDR3 amino acids: CASSLGVGDGEAFF. CDR3 DNA: TGTGCCAGCAGCTTGGGGGTTGGGGACGGTGAAGCTTTCTTT.